The table lists the clone carrying this T cell receptor (beta chain) with a count of one. The antigen remains undetermined. The PCR employed 60 Vbeta primers together with 13 Jbeta primers. Sequenced by immunoSEQ multiplex PCR; TCRdb stores in-frame clones only, minus some. The repertoire includes about 160,000 clones, 80% to 90% of them detected once, and about 6% sits in the top ten. The data derive from a study of cytomegalovirus exposure and HLA in healthy donors. Whole-study findings and limits: Productive rates of about 90% or about 30% were seen for most TCR beta V segments in an earlier analysis. For most subjects, TCR beta sequences were reported to predict HLA-A and HLA-B alleles with accuracy.

In germline, CDR1 is SEHNR, CDR2 FQNEAQ (reference sequence). Trimming at V came to 5 bases and at J to 10 bases, leaving 12 bases not matched to a gene. This CDR3 contains 15 residues. The chain couples TRBV7-9 to TRBJ1-4, with TRBD1 matching over 8 bases. Material: PBMCs. This TCR came from a man aged 45 to 65 in good health and CMV-seropositive. The CDR3 nucleotides read TGTGCCAGCAGCACAGCACAGGGGGGATATGGAAAACTGTTTTTT. Translation gives CASSTAQGGYGKLFF.